This record covers a single T cell receptor (beta chain). These data originate in a study of T-cell memory formation after mild COVID-19. The wider study: The two donors had largely donor-specific TCR clusters.

Barcoded TCR alpha and TCR beta cDNA libraries with UMIs came from 5'RACE using constant-segment primers. From the 5' RACE reads, TCRdb called clonotypes with MiXCR, one entry per CDR3 protein. The table includes 300,000 to 400,000 distinct CDR3 sequences, 14% detected once. With 10 bases removed from V and 6 bases from J, the gap between germline ends came to 11 bases. This CDR3 is 11 amino acids long. Per the germline V gene, CDR1 is ENHRY and CDR2 is SYGVKD. What was sequenced was PBMCs or a T cell subset sorted from them (not recorded which). V gene TRBV10-3 combines with J gene TRBJ2-3, with D hard to call. The TCR comes from a man aged 18 to 30 who had mild COVID-19 (a few samples of this study predate the infection). Cell type and time point are not known. The chain's CDR3 is CATTYRDTQYF. The CDR3 bases are TGTGCCACCACTTATCGGGATACGCAGTATTTT.